This T cell receptor beta chain stems from a study of blood T cell repertoires in COVID-19. This CDR3 comprises 13 residues. Trimming removed 2 bases at V and 7 bases at J, with 8 bases between. Germline V gene lookup returns CDR1 WNHNN and CDR2 SYGVQD (reference sequence). As handled by the study authors: Amplification with reference gene primers provided the estimates of nucleated cell counts. Clones were read by immunoSEQ multiplex PCR, and TCRdb kept only the in-frame ones, dropping some. The V and J calls and clone size were taken over from that table, and D and trimming were inferred from the DNA. The table shows roughly 290,000 clones, with roughly nine tenths occurring only once.

Sequencing was carried out using PBMCs or T cells enriched from blood (not recorded which). The chain combines TRBV10-1 with TRBJ2-2; D uncertain. This receptor was identified in a woman in her thirties or forties who had recovered from COVID-19. CDR3: CASSENQIGELFF. The CDR3 region has the DNA TGCGCCAGCAGTGAGAATCAGATCGGGGAGCTGTTTTTT.